The subject of this entry is one T cell receptor beta chain. Seattle patients were enrolled during active infection and followed longitudinally. Profiled with immunoSEQ multiplex PCR; TCRdb holds only in-frame clones, not every one. Of 220,000 or so clones in the sample, 86% were seen once. The V end was cut by 2 bases, the J end by 5 bases, with 6 bases between. CDR3 length equals 13 residues. Germline assignment: CDR1 WNHNN and CDR2 SYGVQD (reference sequence). This entry is derived from a study of blood T cell repertoires in COVID-19. The TCR comes from a woman in her forties or fifties with COVID-19, enrolled during active disease. The sequenced sample consisted of peripheral blood. The rearrangement uses TRBV10-1 and TRBJ1-4; D remains unclear. The CDR3 is CASSETENEKLFF. Here the CDR3 DNA reads TGCGCCAGCAGTGAGACAGAAAATGAAAAACTGTTTTTT.